This TCR beta chain was captured in a study of T cell changes during pregnancy in multiple sclerosis. This clone was seen only once. Clones were sequenced by immunoSEQ multiplex PCR, and TCRdb holds only the in-frame ones, with some missing. This sample has around 130,000 clones, with under 95% found just once. Looked up from germline, CDR1 is MDHEN and CDR2 is SYDVKM. The CDR3 consists of 16 residues. Trimming removed 5 bases from V and 2 bases from J, with 18 bases in between. The chain links TRBV28 to TRBJ1-2; D perhaps matches TRBD1 (5 bases). Here the sequenced sample was peripheral blood, taken before pregnancy. The clonotype comes from a female donor with multiple sclerosis, enrolled in a pregnancy study. Here the CDR3 DNA reads TGTGCCAGCAGTCCGCCCGGGTGGGGCGCGAACTATGGCTACACCTTC. This codes for CASSPPGWGANYGYTF.